The source of this TCR beta chain is a study of technical replicates of blood from several donors. Produced via immunoSEQ multiplex PCR; TCRdb's table is partial and in-frame only. Of roughly 80,000 clones listed, around 92% are singletons. Trimming left V 10 bases short and J 3 bases short, with 15 bases between. The CDR3 extends over 13 amino acids. Germline V lookup: CDR1 LNHDA, CDR2 SQIVND (reference sequence). The origin of this receptor is a human donor in good health. J is TRBJ1-2 and V is TRBV19, with a possible D match to TRBD1 (6 bases). The sequenced sample was T cells isolated from PBMCs. The DNA of the CDR3 is TGTGCCACCTCCCCAGGGGAATACTATGGCTACACCTTC. It is translated as CATSPGEYYGYTF.